These 25 T cell receptor beta chains were all obtained from the same sample, sequenced in a study of T cells in tumors after PD-1 blockade. TCRdb's copy holds only in-frame clones and misses some; the assay was immunoSEQ multiplex PCR. The sample contains fewer than 8,000 clones, around two thirds of which appear only once. The sample in question was tumor tissue, obtained after anti-PD-1 treatment. The receptors were gathered from a human donor with basal cell carcinoma.

The chain has TRBV20-1 and TRBJ2-5, with D possibly matching TRBD2 (6 bases). The CDR3 totals 14 residues. V was trimmed by 5 bases and J by 2 bases, leaving 15 bases between them. Germline V gives CDR1 DFQATT, CDR2 SNEGSKA (reference sequence). As DNA, the CDR3 is TGCAGTGCTGGTGGTTGGCGGGGACAAGAGACCCAGTACTTC. Translation: CSAGGWRGQETQYF.

The chain is built from TRBV30 and TRBJ2-3, with D unresolved. Per germline, CDR1 GTSNPN and CDR2 SVGIG (reference sequence). V was cut by 5 bases and J by 1 base, with 7 bases left in between. The CDR3 extends over 12 amino acids. The CDR3 DNA reads as TGTGCCTGGGGCCCCCGCACAGATACGCAGTATTTT. Residues: CAWGPRTDTQYF.

The rearrangement uses TRBV9 and TRBJ2-1; D unclear. Trimming pared 0 bases from V and 0 bases from J, leaving 10 bases between. Germline values: CDR1 SGDLS, CDR2 YYNGEE. The CDR3 totals 16 residues. CDR3 sequence (DNA): TGTGCCAGCAGCGTAGCGGTACAGTACTCCTACAATGAGCAGTTCTTC. It specifies CASSVAVQYSYNEQFF.

The chain couples TRBV24-1 to TRBJ2-1; D gene uncertain. The germline gives CDR1 KGHDR, CDR2 SFDVKD. The CDR3 runs to 13 residues. The V gene lost 3 bases and the J gene lost 8 bases, with 10 bases spanning the gap. This chain's CDR3 is CATSDQDGDEQFF. In DNA form, the CDR3 reads TGTGCCACCAGTGATCAGGATGGCGATGAGCAGTTCTTC.

The V call is TRBV20-1, the J call TRBJ2-7; no definite D call. V lost 3 bases and J 3 bases, leaving 9 bases between the germline ends. CDR1 and CDR2 from the germline V gene are DFQATT and SNEGSKA (reference sequence). The CDR3 totals 12 residues. The CDR3: CSASERSYEQYF. The CDR3 DNA reads as TGCAGTGCTAGTGAGCGAAGCTACGAGCAGTACTTC.

The rearrangement uses TRBV21-1 and TRBJ2-1. TRBV21-1 represents a pseudogene. This CDR3 region has 12 residues. DNA of the CDR3: TGTGCCAGCAGCAATTTAACCAAAGAGCAGTTCTTC. Encoded protein: CASSNLTKEQFF.

By frequency in the sample, this clone is medium-sized. The chain combines TRBV7-3 with TRBJ2-1; TRBD2 matches at 10 bases. Germline V CDR1 and CDR2: SGHTA, FQGTGA. This CDR3 spans 14 amino acids. Trimming removed 5 bases from V and 15 bases from J; junction bases left unmatched: 13. This CDR3 is CASSRAPTSGEVFF. The CDR3 nucleotides are TGTGCCAGCAGCCGAGCCCCCACTAGCGGGGAAGTGTTCTTC.

This chain joins TRBV10-3 and TRBJ2-2; no firm D call. CDR1 and CDR2 (germline): ENHRY, SYGVKD. The CDR3 is 11 residues long. The V end was cut by 3 bases, the J end by 4 bases, with 0 bases between. Here the CDR3 DNA reads TGTGCCATCAGTGACACCGGGGAGCTGTTTTTT. Encoded protein: CAISDTGELFF.

This clone was counted between two and nine times. This rearrangement joins TRBV27 to TRBJ1-1; no clear D. Germline assignment: CDR1 MNHEY and CDR2 SMNVEV (reference sequence). The CDR3 has 19 amino acids. V was pared by 3 bases and J by 4 bases, with 27 bases between. This chain's CDR3 is CASSFVNAMGSWRPTEAFF. In DNA, the CDR3 is TGTGCCAGCAGTTTTGTCAATGCCATGGGGTCGTGGAGGCCCACTGAAGCTTTCTTT.

The rearrangement uses TRBV5-1 and TRBJ2-7; TRBD2 agrees at 10 bases. Germline CDR1 is SGHRS and CDR2 is YFSETQ. The CDR3 covers 15 residues. V trimming: 0 bases; J trimming: 6 bases; junction bases outside the gene matches: 6. CDR3 bases: TGCGCCAGCAGCTTGGAGGCTAGCGGGAGCCTCGAGCAGTACTTC. Its protein is CASSLEASGSLEQYF.

The rearrangement joins TRBV5-6 to TRBJ2-3; D call uncertain. Trimming cost V 1 base and J 1 base, with 16 bases left between them. CDR3 size: 17 residues. CDR1 and CDR2 from the germline V gene are SGHDT and YYEEEE. The CDR3 reads CASSLIGASYGTDTQYF. CDR3 coding DNA: TGTGCCAGCAGCTTGATCGGAGCAAGTTACGGCACAGATACGCAGTATTTT.

Within the sample, this clone is large (0.1 to 1%). This chain uses TRBV19 with TRBJ1-6, with TRBD1 as a possible D gene (6 bases). Germline V gives CDR1 LNHDA, CDR2 SQIVND (reference sequence). V gave up 6 bases and J gave up 10 bases, with 16 bases separating them. This CDR3 has 14 amino acids. The CDR3 here is CASRNTGLGSPLHF. The DNA of the CDR3 is TGTGCCAGTAGAAATACAGGGTTAGGGTCACCCCTCCACTTT. The variable domain in full, with the rest retrieved from reference TRBV19 and TRBJ1-6, is DGGITQSPKYLFRKEGQNVTLSCEQNLNHDAMYWYRQDPGQGLRLIYYSQIVNDFQKGDIAEGYSVSREKKESFPLTVTSAQKNPTAFYLCASRNTGLGSPLHFGNGTRLTVT.

This clone was found once. This chain connects TRBV11-3 to TRBJ2-7; tentatively, D is TRBD1 (6 bases). The germline V and J ends were trimmed by 4 bases and 3 bases, with 13 bases remaining between them. CDR1 is SGHNT and CDR2 is YENEEA in the germline V gene. The CDR3 runs to 14 residues. Here the CDR3 reads CASSSGTSNYEQYF. In nucleotides, the CDR3 is TGTGCCAGCAGCTCCGGGACATCGAACTACGAGCAGTACTTC.

This clone showed up just a few times. This rearrangement joins TRBV24-1 to TRBJ2-2, with TRBD2 matching 7 bases. The germline gives CDR1 KGHDR, CDR2 SFDVKD. V trimming: 4 bases; J trimming: 1 base; junction bases outside the gene matches: 5. CDR3 length: 16 amino acids. The CDR3 DNA reads as TGTGCCACCAGTGACCCACTAGCGCAGAACACCGGGGAGCTGTTTTTT. The encoded protein is CATSDPLAQNTGELFF.

The V gene is TRBV5-1, the J gene TRBJ2-1, with 9 bases fitting TRBD2. With V trimmed by 0 bases and J by 7 bases, 5 bases remained unmatched. The CDR3 is made up of 15 amino acids. The germline CDR1 and CDR2 sequences are SGHRS and YFSETQ. This CDR3 is CASSLVLAGRNEQFF. CDR3 sequence (DNA): TGCGCCAGCAGCTTGGTTCTAGCGGGAAGAAATGAGCAGTTCTTC.

This clone ranks as medium-sized. V gene TRBV9 combines with J gene TRBJ1-2; D gene unclear. Germline CDR1 is SGDLS and CDR2 is YYNGEE. V was clipped by 3 bases and J by 2 bases, with 8 bases between them. This CDR3 region has 13 residues. This CDR3 reads CASSDRLNYGYTF. The CDR3 coding sequence is TGTGCCAGCAGCGACAGACTCAACTATGGCTACACCTTC.

The V and J genes are TRBV28 and TRBJ1-2, with unresolved D. V was clipped by 3 bases and J by 7 bases, with 12 bases between them. This CDR3 is 13 amino acids long. CDR1 and CDR2 from the germline V gene are MDHEN and SYDVKM. The CDR3, as DNA: TGTGCCAGCAGTTTCTCGGCAGGACTTGGCTACACCTTC. Translation: CASSFSAGLGYTF.

The chain carries TRBV9 and TRBJ2-3, with D maybe TRBD1 (5 bases). Germline V CDR1 and CDR2: SGDLS, YYNGEE. This CDR3 contains 15 residues. V was clipped by 0 bases and J by 2 bases, with 10 bases between them. The CDR3 loop is CASSVARQYTDTQYF. Written as DNA, the CDR3 is TGTGCCAGCAGCGTAGCTCGACAGTACACAGATACGCAGTATTTT.

V usage is TRBV19 and J usage is TRBJ1-6, with TRBD1 matching over 8 bases. After removal of 5 bases from V and 9 bases from J, the junction contained 12 bases not matched to a gene. This CDR3 has 16 amino acids. Germline-derived CDR1 and CDR2 are LNHDA and SQIVND (reference sequence). CDR3 sequence: CASSPEVGQGASPLHF. CDR3 nucleotide sequence: TGTGCCAGTAGTCCCGAGGTAGGACAGGGCGCTTCACCCCTCCACTTT.

The chain joins TRBV7-2 to TRBJ2-7, with 8 nucleotides matching TRBD2. Germline CDR1 SGHTA, CDR2 FQGNSA. V lost 8 bases and J lost 2; bases outside the gene matches: 8. There are 14 residues in the CDR3. The CDR3 DNA reads as TGTGCCAGCGGCCGGGGACTAGTTCCCTACGAGCAGTACTTC. Protein sequence: CASGRGLVPYEQYF.

The gene calls are TRBV5-6 and TRBJ2-5; TRBD1 aligns across 11 bases. The CDR3 runs to 15 residues. J gave up 4 bases and V 4 bases, and 6 bases lay outside the gene matches. Germline V gene lookup returns CDR1 SGHDT and CDR2 YYEEEE. This CDR3 is CASSAGQGARETQYF. CDR3 DNA sequence: TGTGCCAGCAGCGCCGGACAGGGGGCGCGAGAGACCCAGTACTTC.

This rearrangement joins TRBV28 to TRBJ2-5; weak D call: TRBD2 (6 bases). Germline CDR1 reads MDHEN; CDR2 reads SYDVKM. The CDR3 is made up of 14 amino acids. V lost 10 bases and J lost 4, with 19 bases in between. The CDR3: CAINGGRGRETQYF. Written as DNA, the CDR3 is TGTGCCATCAACGGGGGTCGGGGGAGAGAGACCCAGTACTTC.

This chain connects TRBV7-6 to TRBJ2-6; D unresolved. V shed 5 bases and J shed 0 bases, with 11 bases lying between them. CDR3 length equals 16 residues. Germline assignment: CDR1 SGHVS and CDR2 FNYEAQ. The CDR3, as DNA: TGTGCCAGCAGCCTCCCTCTGGTCTCTGGGGCCAACGTCCTGACTTTC. Amino acids: CASSLPLVSGANVLTF. Combining the CDR3 with reference TRBV7-6 and TRBJ2-6 gives the whole variable domain GAGVSQSPRYKVTKRGQDVALRCDPISGHVSLYWYRQALGQGPEFLTYFNYEAQQDKSGLPNDRFSAERPEGSISTLTIQRTEQRDSAMYRCASSLPLVSGANVLTFGAGSRLTVL.

The chain couples TRBV19 to TRBJ1-5, with TRBD1 matching 9 bases. CDR3 length: 14 amino acids. V shed 6 bases, J shed 7 bases, and the junction held 7 bases outside the gene matches. Germline CDR1 and CDR2: LNHDA and SQIVND (reference sequence). In nucleotides, the CDR3 is TGTGCCAGTAGAGGACAGGGGTGGAACCAGCCCCAGCATTTT. Protein product: CASRGQGWNQPQHF. Drawing the rest from reference TRBV19 and TRBJ1-5, the complete variable domain is DGGITQSPKYLFRKEGQNVTLSCEQNLNHDAMYWYRQDPGQGLRLIYYSQIVNDFQKGDIAEGYSVSREKKESFPLTVTSAQKNPTAFYLCASRGQGWNQPQHFGDGTRLSIL.

DNA of the CDR3: TGTGCCAGCAGTTACTCGGGAGGACAACCCGGGGAGACCCAGTACTTC. It encodes CASSYSGGQPGETQYF. The chain combines TRBV6-5 with TRBJ2-5; a possible D gene is TRBD2 (6 bases). Between the trimmed V and J ends, which lost 0 bases and 5 bases, there was a span of 16 bases. Germline assignment: CDR1 MNHEY and CDR2 SVGAGI. The CDR3 runs 16 residues.